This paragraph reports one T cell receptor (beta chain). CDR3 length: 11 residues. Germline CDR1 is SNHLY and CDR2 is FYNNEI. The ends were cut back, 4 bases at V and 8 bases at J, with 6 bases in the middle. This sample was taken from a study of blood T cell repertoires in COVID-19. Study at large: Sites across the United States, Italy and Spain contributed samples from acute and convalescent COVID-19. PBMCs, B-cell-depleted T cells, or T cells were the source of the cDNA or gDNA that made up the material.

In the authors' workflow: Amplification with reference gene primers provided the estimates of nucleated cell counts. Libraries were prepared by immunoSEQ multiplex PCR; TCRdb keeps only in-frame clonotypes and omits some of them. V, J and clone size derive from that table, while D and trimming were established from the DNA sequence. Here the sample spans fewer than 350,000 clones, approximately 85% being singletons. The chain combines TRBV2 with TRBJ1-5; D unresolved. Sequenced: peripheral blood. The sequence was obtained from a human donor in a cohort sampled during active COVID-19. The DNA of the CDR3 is TGTGCCAGCAGTGTAGGAGAGCCCCAGCATTTT. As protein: CASSVGEPQHF.